These 23 T cell receptor beta chains originate from one sample sequenced in a study of T cell responses to AZD1222 COVID-19 vaccine. Method: immunoSEQ multiplex PCR; TCRdb's copy keeps in-frame clones and lacks some. Of approximately 77,000 clones in the sample, more than 85% were seen once. The specimen comprised peripheral blood, sampled 28 days after the second AZD1222 dose. The source is an adult who received the AZD1222 COVID-19 vaccine.

The CDR3, as DNA: TGTGCCATCAGTGACCCGACAGAAACGGCCGACGAGCAGTACTTC. It codes for CAISDPTETADEQYF. The rearrangement joins TRBV10-3 to TRBJ2-7, with D maybe TRBD1 (5 bases). The CDR3 loop spans 15 amino acids. The germline CDR1 and CDR2 sequences are ENHRY and SYGVKD. With 3 bases removed from V and 5 bases from J, the gap between germline ends came to 17 bases.

The chain has TRBV3-1 (or the pseudogene TRBV3-2) and TRBJ1-2; TRBD1 might be the D (5 bases). Germline V CDR1 and CDR2: LGHDT, YNNKEL (reference sequence). CDR3 length: 11 residues. V was pared by 6 bases and J by 8 bases, with 10 bases between. This CDR3 is CASRKGMGYTF. Here the CDR3 DNA reads TGTGCCAGCAGAAAGGGGATGGGCTACACCTTC.

This clone was seen once. The chain links TRBV9 to TRBJ2-7, with a possible D match to TRBD2 (5 bases). This CDR3 has 16 amino acids. Per germline, CDR1 SGDLS and CDR2 YYNGEE. The V end was cut by 3 bases, the J end by 6 bases, with 22 bases between. In DNA, the CDR3 is TGTGCCAGCAGCGAGCCCCCCGCCACCGCGGACTTCGAGCAGTACTTC. Its translation: CASSEPPATADFEQYF. Full variable domain (rest looked up from reference TRBV9 and TRBJ2-7): DSGVTQTPKHLITATGQRVTLRCSPRSGDLSVYWYQQSLDQGLQFLIQYYNGEERAKGNILERFSAQQFPDLHSELNLSSLELGDSALYFCASSEPPATADFEQYFGPGTRLTVT.

The V call is TRBV29-1, the J call TRBJ1-2; the match to TRBD1 covers 10 bases. V lost 7 bases to trimming and J lost 2 bases; unmatched junction nucleotides: 13. The length of the CDR3 is 16 residues. Germline CDR1 reads SQVTM; CDR2 reads ANQGSEA. The CDR3 protein is CSAAQTGGKRNYGYTF. DNA of the CDR3: TGCAGCGCTGCACAGACAGGGGGCAAGAGGAACTATGGCTACACCTTC.

V gene TRBV30 combines with J gene TRBJ1-3, with D unresolved. V was cut by 0 bases and J by 5 bases, with 8 bases left in between. Germline CDR1 GTSNPN, CDR2 SVGIG (reference sequence). The CDR3 sequence is 13 residues long. DNA for the CDR3: TGTGCCTGGAGTGTGTCAGATCGAAACACCATATATTTT. Translated, it gives CAWSVSDRNTIYF.

V usage is TRBV28 and J usage is TRBJ1-5, with TRBD1 identical over 9 bases. This CDR3 has 16 amino acids. Per the germline V gene, CDR1 is MDHEN and CDR2 is SYDVKM. The J segment lost 15 bases and the V segment lost 6 bases, leaving 21 bases of the junction unmatched. CDR3 protein: CASRPDLGQGRPPVHF. CDR3 bases: TGTGCCAGCAGGCCCGACCTCGGACAGGGGAGGCCCCCCGTGCATTTT.

The rearrangement joins TRBV6-5 to TRBJ2-7; 8 bases are shared with TRBD2. Per germline, CDR1 MNHEY and CDR2 SVGAGI. This CDR3 has 14 residues. V was pared by 6 bases and J by 5 bases, with 9 bases of the junction left unmatched. The CDR3 loop reads CASRGSGSSDEQYF. The CDR3 DNA reads TGTGCCAGCAGAGGCAGCGGGAGTAGCGACGAGCAGTACTTC.

J is TRBJ1-1 and V is TRBV14; perhaps TRBD1 as D (6 bases). The CDR3 extends over 14 amino acids. The germline V gene has CDR1 SGHDN and CDR2 FVKESK. Between the trimmed V and J ends, which lost 1 base and 6 bases, there was a span of 12 bases. CDR3 in DNA: TGTGCCAGCAGCCAAGTCACAGGGCGAGCTGAAGCTTTCTTT. This codes for CASSQVTGRAEAFF.

The chain recombines TRBV7-2 with TRBJ2-7; 10 bases match TRBD1. The ends lost 0 bases at V and 1 base at J; junction bases unmatched: 3. Germline CDR1 SGHTA, CDR2 FQGNSA. This CDR3 spans 16 amino acids. The DNA for the CDR3 is TGTGCCAGCAGCTTAGCCCCGGGACAGGGGTCCTACGAGCAGTACTTC. Translating it yields CASSLAPGQGSYEQYF.

The chain recombines TRBV5-4 with TRBJ1-4; 9 bases agree with TRBD1. This CDR3 is 15 amino acids long. Germline V CDR1 and CDR2: SGHNT, YYREEE (reference sequence). V was clipped by 2 bases and J by 2 bases; unmatched bases: 1. CDR3 DNA: TGTGCCAGCAGCTTCACAGGGGGCACTAATGAAAAACTGTTTTTT. It encodes CASSFTGGTNEKLFF.

The chain joins TRBV6-2 or TRBV6-3 to TRBJ2-1; 16 bases match TRBD2. The CDR3 loop spans 21 amino acids. Germline CDR1 and CDR2: MNHEY and SVGEGT. The V and J ends lost 2 bases and 0 bases, in that order; junction bases with no gene match: 10. The chain's CDR3 is CASSYPTGTSGRGSSYNEQFF. The DNA of the CDR3 is TGTGCCAGCAGTTACCCTACCGGGACTAGCGGGAGGGGAAGCTCCTACAATGAGCAGTTCTTC.

The rearrangement links TRBV18 to TRBJ1-2, with unresolved D. Trimming removed 3 bases from V and 3 bases from J, with 11 bases in between. The CDR3 consists of 14 residues. Germline V CDR1 and CDR2: KGHSH, LQKENI. CDR3 nucleotides: TGTGCCAGCTCACCGGAGGGAGGTCACTATGGCTACACCTTC. Translating it yields CASSPEGGHYGYTF.

This chain connects TRBV3-1 (or the pseudogene TRBV3-2) to TRBJ1-5; 9 bases are a match to TRBD1. Germline values: CDR1 LGHDT, CDR2 YNNKEL (reference sequence). With V trimmed by 1 base and J by 4 bases, 2 bases remained unmatched. CDR3 length: 15 amino acids. The CDR3 bases are TGTGCCAGCAGCCAAGGGGGACAGGGAAATCAGCCCCAGCATTTT. It translates to CASSQGGQGNQPQHF.

DNA for the CDR3: TGTGCCAGCAGTTACAGGACAAGATCACCCCTCCACTTT. Protein sequence: CASSYRTRSPLHF. The V call is TRBV6-2 or TRBV6-3, the J call TRBJ1-6; D might be TRBD1 (5 bases). The ends were cut back, 2 bases at V and 10 bases at J, with 9 bases in the middle. The CDR3 has 13 amino acids. The germline V gene encodes CDR1 MNHEY and CDR2 SVGEGT.

J is TRBJ2-1 and V is TRBV7-9, with 16 bases aligning to TRBD2. V shed 4 bases and J 9 bases; nucleotides not matched to a gene: 3. Germline values: CDR1 SEHNR, CDR2 FQNEAQ (reference sequence). The length of the CDR3 is 15 residues. The CDR3 sequence: CASSSGLAGGFEQFF. In nucleotides, the CDR3 is TGTGCCAGCAGCTCGGGACTAGCGGGAGGGTTTGAGCAGTTCTTC.

The rearrangement links TRBV30 to TRBJ2-7; D unresolved. CDR1 and CDR2 (germline): GTSNPN, SVGIG (reference sequence). Trimming took 7 bases from V and 0 from J, leaving 10 bases between them. This CDR3 has 12 amino acids. CDR3 coding DNA: TGTGCCTCATCCCTCGGCTCCTACGAGCAGTACTTC. Its protein is CASSLGSYEQYF.

The chain links TRBV7-9 to TRBJ1-1, with a tentative D call TRBD1 (6 bases). V was cut by 5 bases and J by 8 bases, with 18 bases left in between. CDR1 is SEHNR, CDR2 FQNEAQ, per germline (reference sequence). This CDR3 has 14 residues. The CDR3 bases are TGTGCCAGCAGCCTTCCGACAGGCGTGATAGAAGCTTTCTTT. Its translation: CASSLPTGVIEAFF.

The chain carries TRBV5-4 and TRBJ2-4, with 8 bases fitting TRBD2. The CDR3 totals 16 residues. V dropped 0 bases and J dropped 8; count of bases not matched to a gene: 10. The germline gives CDR1 SGHNT, CDR2 YYREEE (reference sequence). CDR3 loop: CASSLGAGGTGDIQYF. CDR3 DNA: TGTGCCAGCAGCTTGGGGGCGGGAGGAACGGGAGACATTCAGTACTTC.

The chain is built from TRBV7-2 and TRBJ1-5; D possibly corresponds to TRBD1 (5 bases). There are 15 residues in the CDR3. Trimming left V 3 bases short and J 4 bases short, with 13 bases between. Germline V CDR1 and CDR2: SGHTA, FQGNSA. This chain's CDR3 is CASSFSGTGNQPQHF. CDR3 DNA: TGTGCCAGCAGCTTCTCCGGGACGGGGAATCAGCCCCAGCATTTT.

The J gene is TRBJ2-3, the V gene TRBV30, with TRBD1 matching 7 bases. The germline gives CDR1 GTSNPN, CDR2 SVGIG (reference sequence). The junction had 9 bases not matched to a gene; V was cut back by 4 bases and J by 5 bases. This CDR3 is built from 14 residues. CDR3 nucleotides: TGTGCCTGGACGTCGGGACAGCCCTTAGATACGCAGTATTTT. It yields the protein CAWTSGQPLDTQYF.

The V gene is TRBV28, the J gene TRBJ2-1, with 8 nucleotides matching TRBD2. Trimming cost V 8 bases and J 6 bases; bases outside gene matches: 6. The CDR3 is 13 amino acids. Per germline, CDR1 MDHEN and CDR2 SYDVKM. The DNA of the CDR3 is TGTGCCAGCCGGGGGGGCACCGTCAATGAGCAGTTCTTC. This codes for CASRGGTVNEQFF.

The V call is TRBV6-5, the J call TRBJ2-7; 8 bases map to TRBD1. This CDR3 is built from 15 residues. With 8 bases clipped from V and 4 bases from J, the junction kept 13 bases outside the gene matches. Per germline, CDR1 MNHEY and CDR2 SVGAGI. CDR3 sequence reads: CASRPIRTGWYEQYF. Written as DNA, the CDR3 is TGTGCCAGCCGCCCCATCCGGACAGGGTGGTACGAGCAGTACTTC.

CDR3 protein: CASSFGTDLLATGELFF. The CDR3 DNA reads as TGTGCCAGCAGCTTCGGGACAGACCTTTTGGCGACCGGGGAGCTGTTTTTT. This chain links TRBV5-6 with TRBJ2-2; TRBD1 aligns across 7 bases. The CDR3 is made up of 17 amino acids. Germline V lookup: CDR1 SGHDT, CDR2 YYEEEE. V was pared by 2 bases and J by 5 bases, with 12 bases of the junction left unmatched.